These 17 T cell receptor beta chains were all obtained from the same sample, sequenced in a study of beta chain features in type 1 diabetes. Notes on the study in general: People with Type 1 diabetes carried modestly yet significantly shorter TCRB CDR3s in all four CD4+ subsets.

All of the isolated RNA was reverse transcribed, so expressed TCRB transcripts were sequenced. Produced via immunoSEQ multiplex PCR; TCRdb's table is partial and in-frame only. The sample has roughly 340,000 clones; 13% are singletons. These TCRs' antigens remain unknown. Material: naive CD4+ T cells from blood. The receptors shown here come from a woman between 18 and 29 years old with type 1 diabetes.

The rearrangement uses TRBV5-1 and TRBJ2-3; D might be TRBD2 (6 bases). The CDR3 spans 14 residues. V shed 4 bases and J shed 5 bases, with 14 bases lying between them. Germline-derived CDR1 and CDR2 are SGHRS and YFSETQ. CDR3 coding DNA: TGCGCCAGCAGCACGGGACCCGGGGGAGATACGCAGTATTTT. As protein: CASSTGPGGDTQYF.

This clone was seen a few times. The V gene is TRBV28, the J gene TRBJ1-2; the match to TRBD1 covers 8 bases. This CDR3 comprises 15 residues. Germline trimming cut 4 bases from V and 4 bases from J; bases unmatched to any gene: 8. Germline V gives CDR1 MDHEN, CDR2 SYDVKM. CDR3 nucleotides: TGTGCCAGCAGTTCGCAGGGGGCAGGATTCTATGGCTACACCTTC. This encodes CASSSQGAGFYGYTF.

In this sample, this clone turned up a few times. The genes are TRBV28 and TRBJ1-1, with D unclear. Trimming took off 4 bases at V and 4 bases at J, with 7 bases between the two ends. Germline V CDR1 and CDR2: MDHEN, SYDVKM. This CDR3 has 12 amino acids. The CDR3 region is CASSSRGTEAFF. The CDR3 nucleotides are TGTGCCAGCAGTTCGCGGGGCACTGAAGCTTTCTTT.

V and J are TRBV11-2 and TRBJ2-2; the D gene is possibly TRBD2 (5 bases). Germline-derived CDR1 and CDR2 are SGHAT and FQNNGV. The CDR3 contains 14 residues. Trimming removed 1 base at V and 7 bases at J, with 10 bases between. The chain's CDR3 is CASSLGVAGGELFF. The CDR3 DNA is TGTGCCAGCAGCTTAGGGGTTGCGGGCGGGGAGCTGTTTTTT.

In this sample, this clone turned up a few times. The chain has TRBV27 and TRBJ2-1, with 14 bases lining up with TRBD2. V was clipped by 5 bases and J by 7 bases; unmatched bases: 10. The length of the CDR3 is 17 residues. The germline V gene encodes CDR1 MNHEY and CDR2 SMNVEV (reference sequence). DNA for the CDR3: TGTGCCAGCAGTCCCGGGCTGGGGACTAGCGGGAGTAATGAGCAGTTCTTC. Residues: CASSPGLGTSGSNEQFF.

The CDR3 DNA is TGTGCCAGCAGACAGACGGAGGGCCTCCCCGGGGAGCTGTTTTTT. This gives the protein CASRQTEGLPGELFF. The chain has TRBV9 and TRBJ2-2; D possibly corresponds to TRBD2 (6 bases). Trimming left V 5 bases short and J 6 bases short, with 17 bases between. The CDR3 consists of 15 residues. Germline CDR1 and CDR2: SGDLS and YYNGEE.

The table lists this clone with a few counts. The chain joins TRBV18 to TRBJ1-2; 7 bases are shared with TRBD1. Germline-derived CDR1 and CDR2 are KGHSH and LQKENI. V lost 5 bases to trimming and J lost 2 bases; unmatched junction nucleotides: 2. The CDR3 consists of 13 residues. The CDR3 coding sequence is TGTGCCAGCTCAGGACAGGCCAACTATGGCTACACCTTC. Residues: CASSGQANYGYTF.

The rearrangement joins TRBV11-2 to TRBJ2-1; 15 bases align to TRBD2. The CDR3 covers 18 residues. Trimming removed 5 bases from V and 4 bases from J; junction bases left unmatched: 9. Germline lookup yields CDR1 SGHAT and CDR2 FQNNGV. The CDR3 sequence: CASSPGLAGGPGYNEQFF. CDR3 DNA sequence: TGTGCCAGCAGCCCCGGACTAGCGGGAGGGCCGGGGTACAATGAGCAGTTCTTC.

This chain joins TRBV14 and TRBJ2-7, with TRBD1 matching 7 bases. This CDR3 spans 13 amino acids. The J segment lost 3 bases and the V segment lost 5 bases, leaving 4 bases of the junction unmatched. The germline V gene encodes CDR1 SGHDN and CDR2 FVKESK. The CDR3 here is CASSYRDSYEQYF. The CDR3, as DNA: TGTGCCAGCAGCTACCGGGACAGCTACGAGCAGTACTTC.

This clone came up a few times. The chain combines TRBV11-2 with TRBJ2-7; D tentatively fits TRBD1 or TRBD2 (5 bases each). V dropped 1 base and J dropped 7 bases, with 11 bases sitting between them. Looked up from germline, CDR1 is SGHAT and CDR2 is FQNNGV. The CDR3 is 13 residues long. The CDR3 DNA reads as TGTGCCAGCAGCTTAGCTAATTGGGGGGAGCAGTACGTC. This codes for CASSLANWGEQYV.

There are a few counts of this clone. The V and J genes are TRBV5-6 and TRBJ2-7, with D tentatively TRBD2 (6 bases). V lost 4 bases, J lost 2 bases, and 10 bases lay in between. The CDR3 contains 13 residues. Germline CDR1 and CDR2: SGHDT and YYEEEE. The chain's CDR3 is CASSLGLTYEQYV. Here the CDR3 DNA reads TGTGCCAGCAGCCTGGGACTTACCTACGAGCAGTACGTC.

This clone was counted only a few times. The J gene is TRBJ2-6, the V gene TRBV5-1; D remains ambiguous. The CDR3 is 17 residues long. Germline V gene sequence: CDR1 SGHRS, CDR2 YFSETQ. Between the trimmed V and J ends, which lost 0 bases and 0 bases, there was a span of 10 bases. DNA for the CDR3: TGCGCCAGCAGCTTGGCCCAGGATAGCTCTGGGGCCAACGTCCTGACTTTC. This codes for CASSLAQDSSGANVLTF.

The chain uses TRBV19 and TRBJ2-5; 11 bases fit TRBD2. Per the germline V gene, CDR1 is LNHDA and CDR2 is SQIVND (reference sequence). The trim removed 5 bases at V and 2 bases at J, leaving 7 bases unmatched. CDR3 size: 16 residues. The CDR3 sequence is CASSPGTSGLQETQYF. CDR3 in DNA: TGTGCCAGTAGTCCCGGGACTAGCGGCTTGCAAGAGACCCAGTACTTC.

This rearrangement joins TRBV9 to TRBJ2-2, with TRBD2 matching over 8 bases. Germline CDR1 reads SGDLS; CDR2 reads YYNGEE. V was clipped by 0 bases and J by 3 bases; unmatched bases: 1. The CDR3 sequence is 15 residues long. CDR3 sequence: CASSVEREHTGELFF. CDR3 coding DNA: TGTGCCAGCAGCGTAGAGCGGGAGCACACCGGGGAGCTGTTTTTT.

This clone was counted between two and nine times. In the same sample, other DNA sequences code for this CDR3. The chain employs TRBV7-3 and TRBJ2-6, with D perhaps matching TRBD1 (5 bases). The CDR3 consists of 15 residues. V was pared by 0 bases and J by 3 bases, with 6 bases between. From germline, CDR1 is SGHTA and CDR2 FQGTGA. The CDR3 nucleotides are TGTGCCAGCAGCTTAACTAGGGGTGGGGCCAACGTCCTGACTTTC. Protein product: CASSLTRGGANVLTF.

The gene calls are TRBV30 and TRBJ1-5; D gene unclear. Trimming cost V 0 bases and J 5 bases, with 8 bases left between them. The CDR3 covers 13 residues. Germline V gene data show CDR1 as GTSNPN and CDR2 as SVGIG (reference sequence). CDR3 bases: TGTGCCTGGAGTGTCGGGAAACATCAGCCCCAGCATTTT. It encodes CAWSVGKHQPQHF.

The chain is built from TRBV28 and TRBJ2-5; 8 nucleotides match TRBD1. In germline, CDR1 is MDHEN, CDR2 SYDVKM. This CDR3 contains 16 residues. V was pared by 4 bases and J by 4 bases, with 11 bases of the junction left unmatched. CDR3 in amino acids: CASSSLGTGPRETQYF. The DNA for the CDR3 is TGTGCCAGCAGTTCCCTAGGGACAGGCCCCCGAGAGACCCAGTACTTC. Full variable domain (missing parts from reference TRBV28 and TRBJ2-5): DVKVTQSSRYLVKRTGEKVFLECVQDMDHENMFWYRQDPGLGLRLIYFSYDVKMKEKGDIPEGYSVSREKKERFSLILESASTNQTSMYLCASSSLGTGPRETQYFGPGTRLLVL.